What follows are 15 T cell receptor beta chains derived from one specimen sequenced in a study of T-cell reconstitution after alpha-beta-depleted transplantation in children. Unique molecular identifiers were incorporated during preparation of the TCRbeta library. TCRdb ran MiXCR on the PCR reads and lists one entry per CDR3 protein. Of about 460,000 distinct CDR3 sequences in the sample, about 12% were seen once. The source was PBMCs from the stem cell graft donor, collected from the stem cell graft. The receptors here all came from a human donor who donated a stem cell graft to a child with combined immunodeficiency.

The genes are TRBV5-1 and TRBJ1-4, with a weak D call TRBD1 (5 bases). The CDR3 runs to 15 residues. The V gene's germline CDR1 is SGHRS and CDR2 YFSETQ. Trimming pared 0 bases from V and 8 bases from J, leaving 14 bases between. The chain's CDR3 is CASSLEGEAGEKLFF. The CDR3 DNA follows: TGCGCCAGCAGCTTGGAAGGGGAGGCTGGGGAAAAACTGTTTTTT.

This clonotype has at least ten counts. The rearrangement joins TRBV9 to TRBJ2-7; D is tentatively TRBD1 or TRBD2 (6 bases each). The CDR3 sequence is 15 residues long. With 4 bases removed from V and 3 bases from J, the gap between germline ends came to 17 bases. Per germline, CDR1 SGDLS and CDR2 YYNGEE. In DNA, the CDR3 is TGTGCCAGCAGCCCACTTGGTAGGGGGGACTACGAGCAGTACTTC. It specifies CASSPLGRGDYEQYF.

This clonotype occurred a few times. The chain has TRBV12-3 or TRBV12-4 and TRBJ2-3; no definite D call. This CDR3 is built from 15 residues. The V and J ends lost 3 bases and 2 bases respectively, with 12 bases between them. The chain's CDR3 is CASSFLGSPTDTQYF. In nucleotides, the CDR3 is TGTGCCAGCAGTTTTCTAGGCTCCCCCACAGATACGCAGTATTTT.

The gene calls are TRBV21-1 and TRBJ1-6; no DNA check was done on the table's D call, TRBD1. TRBV21-1 is a pseudogene segment. This CDR3 is 16 amino acids long. The chain's CDR3 is CASSKASSGHNSPLHF. The CDR3 DNA reads as TGTGCCAGCAGCAAAGCGTCGTCAGGGCATAATTCACCCCTCCACTTT.

With respect to this clonotype: Given the absence of the conserved phenylalanine or tryptophan at the CDR3 end, a read error is likely. The chain links TRBV12-3 or TRBV12-4 to TRBJ2-5; TRBD1 aligns across 8 bases. The CDR3 has 14 amino acids. J was trimmed by 4 bases and V by 5 bases; bases with no gene match: 6. In DNA, the CDR3 is TGTGCCAGCAGTCCCGGACAGGGTAGAGAGACCCAGTACTAC. Translating it yields CASSPGQGRETQYY.

The chain combines TRBV4-3 with TRBJ2-7, with 8 nucleotides matching TRBD1. Germline-derived CDR1 and CDR2 are LGHNA and YSLEER. V was pared by 0 bases and J by 3 bases, with 13 bases of the junction left unmatched. The CDR3 consists of 18 residues. The CDR3 loop is CASSQDIGGQDIYYEQYF. The CDR3 DNA sequence: TGCGCCAGCAGCCAAGATATCGGGGGACAGGATATATACTACGAGCAGTACTTC.

This clonotype occurred a few times. This sequence joins TRBV24-1 and TRBJ1-2; D gene unclear. Per the germline V gene, CDR1 is KGHDR and CDR2 is SFDVKD. V lost 0 bases, J lost 8 bases, and 9 bases lay in between. The CDR3 covers 13 residues. The CDR3 coding sequence is TGTGCCACCAGTGATTTGCGGGAGAGGGGCTACACCTTC. Translating it yields CATSDLRERGYTF.

This clonotype turned up a few times. The chain recombines TRBV15 with TRBJ2-3; 7 nucleotides align to TRBD1. The germline gives CDR1 LNHNV, CDR2 YYDKDF (reference sequence). There are 16 residues in the CDR3. V shed 2 bases, J shed 3 bases, and the junction held 8 bases outside the gene matches. The CDR3 region has the DNA TGTGCCACCAGCAGAACACAGGGGTCAGGGACAGATACGCAGTATTTT. It encodes CATSRTQGSGTDTQYF.

This clonotype was detected a few times. This sequence joins TRBV12-3 or TRBV12-4 and TRBJ2-7; unclear D gene. The CDR3 sequence is 11 residues long. With 8 bases removed from V and 3 bases from J, the gap between germline ends came to 8 bases. CDR3 protein: CASGSFYEQYF. The CDR3 nucleotides are TGTGCCAGCGGGTCGTTCTACGAGCAGTACTTC.

Ten or more counts support this clonotype. The chain joins TRBV4-3 to TRBJ2-5, with 8 bases identical to TRBD2. The germline gives CDR1 LGHNA, CDR2 YSLEER. CDR3 length: 15 amino acids. V gave up 1 base and J gave up 3 bases; unmatched junction bases: 4. CDR3 loop: CASSQGTSREETQYF. CDR3 bases: TGCGCCAGCAGCCAAGGGACTAGCAGGGAAGAGACCCAGTACTTC.

At least ten counts were recorded for this clonotype. Relative to the germline gene, one junction end is altered; a read error may explain this. The rearrangement joins TRBV29-1 to TRBJ2-1, with a possible D match to TRBD2 (6 bases). Germline assignment: CDR1 SQVTM and CDR2 ANQGSEA. The CDR3 runs 10 residues. The CDR3 nucleotides are TGCAGCGTTGAAGAGGAGGGTGTGGAGTTC. It yields the protein CSVEEEGVEF.

This clonotype was recorded a few times. V and J are TRBV28 and TRBJ2-1; TRBD1 is a possible D gene (5 bases). Trimming shortened V by 5 bases and J by 12 bases, and 11 bases separated the two germline ends. The germline CDR1 and CDR2 sequences are MDHEN and SYDVKM. The CDR3 runs to 11 residues. The CDR3 bases are TGTGCCAGCAGTCCAGGGCTTTGGCAGTTCTTC. This gives the protein CASSPGLWQFF.

At least ten counts were recorded for this clonotype. This rearrangement joins TRBV29-1 to TRBJ2-1, with a weak D call TRBD2 (5 bases). The V end lost 4 bases, the J end lost 8 bases, and 12 bases lay between the germline ends. Looked up from germline, CDR1 is SQVTM and CDR2 is ANQGSEA. The CDR3 runs to 12 residues. Here the CDR3 reads CSVGLPSDEQFF. The CDR3 DNA sequence: TGCAGCGTTGGACTACCCTCGGATGAGCAGTTCTTC.

The V and J genes are TRBV5-1 and TRBJ2-5; 8 nucleotides match TRBD1. Unmatched junction bases numbered 4, after V lost 3 bases and J lost 0 bases. Germline V gene lookup returns CDR1 SGHRS and CDR2 YFSETQ. The CDR3 is made up of 15 amino acids. The CDR3 coding sequence is TGCGCCAGCAGCTCCGACAGGGGCCACCAAGAGACCCAGTACTTC. Its protein is CASSSDRGHQETQYF.

This clonotype was detected only a few times. The chain employs TRBV20-1 and TRBJ2-1; D might be TRBD2 (5 bases). This CDR3 is 16 amino acids long. Trimming took off 5 bases at V and 8 bases at J, with 25 bases between the two ends. Germline lookup yields CDR1 DFQATT and CDR2 SNEGSKA (reference sequence). CDR3: CSAPPSDWFRIDEQFF. The CDR3 nucleotides are TGCAGTGCTCCGCCTTCGGACTGGTTTAGGATCGATGAGCAGTTCTTC.